This T cell receptor beta chain was sequenced during a study of CD8+CD57+ T cells in acquired aplastic anemia. Study at large: DNA from sorted CD4+ and CD8+ cells averaged approximately 2.9 ug.

As for this clonotype: Its cognate antigen is unknown.

Broader study findings: Between patients and controls, about 30 CD8+ CDR3 sequences were found in common. Statistical testing detected no significant gap in CD8+ Simpson's diversity between patients and controls.

The germline gives CDR1 KGHDR, CDR2 SFDVKD. Trimming pared 1 base from V and 1 base from J, leaving 9 bases between. CDR3 length: 16 amino acids. Template material for TCR beta VDJ and CDR3 profiling consisted of genomic DNA. TCRdb passed the reads through MiXCR, listing each CDR3 protein once. This sample has 300,000 or so distinct CDR3 sequences, with 56% found just once. Patients chosen for sequencing had shown CD8+CD57+ cell expansion by flow cytometry. Acquired aplastic anemia of severe grade affected all patients. The sequenced sample consisted of sorted CD4+, CD8+, or CD8+CD57+ T cells (not recorded which) from PBMCs. This chain links TRBV24-1 with TRBJ2-2, with D tentatively TRBD2 (6 bases). This sequence was found in a human donor with aplastic anemia. The CDR3: CATSDLASVNTGELFF. The CDR3 bases are TGTGCCACCAGTGATTTAGCTAGCGTGAACACCGGGGAGCTGTTTTTT.